The 24 T cell receptor beta chains given below trace back to one sample, sequenced in a study of shared clonotypes between healthy human individuals. Some clones are missing from TCRdb's copy, which holds only in-frame ones; the method was immunoSEQ multiplex PCR. In the table there are about 690,000 clones, 90% of which are singletons. The material sequenced was memory CD8+ T cells from PBMCs. Subset noted: CD45RO+ cells pooled with CCR7-negative TemRA cells. The receptor set was obtained from a man younger than 35 in good health. Some clones in this sample may be carry-over from other donors' samples.

V is TRBV7-9 and J is TRBJ2-1; the match to TRBD1 covers 11 bases. The J segment lost 8 bases and the V segment lost 6 bases, leaving 9 bases of the junction unmatched. Germline V lookup: CDR1 SEHNR, CDR2 FQNEAQ (reference sequence). The CDR3 extends over 15 amino acids. Written as DNA, the CDR3 is TGTGCCAGCAGGCCTCGGGACAGGGGGTTTGATGAGCAGTTCTTC. Amino acid sequence: CASRPRDRGFDEQFF.

V gene TRBV15 combines with J gene TRBJ2-7; 8 nucleotides align to TRBD1. The V and J ends lost 0 bases and 6 bases, in that order; junction bases with no gene match: 4. CDR1 and CDR2 (germline): LNHNV, YYDKDF (reference sequence). The CDR3 runs to 14 residues. CDR3 in DNA: TGTGCCACCAGCAGAGATCTGGACAGGGCCGAGCAGTACTTC. It encodes CATSRDLDRAEQYF. Complete variable domain (other parts from reference TRBV15 and TRBJ2-7): DAMVIQNPRYQVTQFGKPVTLSCSQTLNHNVMYWYQQKSSQAPKLLFHYYDKDFNNEADTPDNFQSRRPNTSFCFLDIRSPGLGDTAMYLCATSRDLDRAEQYFGPGTRLTVT.

The genes are TRBV7-5 and TRBJ2-4. TRBV7-5 is annotated as a pseudogene. This CDR3 contains 11 residues. DNA of the CDR3: TGTGCCAGAAGCCTAACCAGGACCTGGTACTTC. Translated, it gives CARSLTRTWYF.

J is TRBJ2-7 and V is TRBV11-1, with D perhaps TRBD1 (6 bases). Germline-derived CDR1 and CDR2 are SGHAT and FQDESV (reference sequence). V gave up 2 bases and J gave up 0 bases, with 20 bases separating them. The CDR3 contains 18 residues. The CDR3 protein is CASSLSQGWTASSYEQYF. The CDR3 nucleotides are TGTGCCAGCAGCTTAAGTCAAGGGTGGACAGCCAGCTCCTACGAGCAGTACTTC.

The chain recombines TRBV27 with TRBJ2-5; 8 nucleotides line up with TRBD1. V dropped 3 bases and J dropped 2; count of bases not matched to a gene: 5. This CDR3 has 15 amino acids. Looked up from germline, CDR1 is MNHEY and CDR2 is SMNVEV (reference sequence). CDR3 coding DNA: TGTGCCAGCAGTTTCAGGACAGGGCGACAAGAGACCCAGTACTTC. Encoded protein: CASSFRTGRQETQYF.

The rearrangement links TRBV4-1 to TRBJ2-1; a possible D gene is TRBD1 (5 bases). CDR1 and CDR2 (germline): MGHRA, YSYEKL. CDR3 length equals 15 residues. Between the trimmed V and J ends, which lost 4 bases and 6 bases, there was a span of 16 bases. In DNA form, the CDR3 reads TGCGCCAGCAGCCCCCCAGACAGCCACTTCAATGAGCAGTTCTTC. Encoded protein: CASSPPDSHFNEQFF.

This sequence joins TRBV10-3 and TRBJ2-7; 7 nucleotides line up with TRBD1. The CDR3 covers 14 residues. Germline loops: CDR1 ENHRY, CDR2 SYGVKD. Trimming cost V 6 bases and J 3 bases; bases outside gene matches: 8. CDR3 residues: CAISESGQLYEQYF. In DNA form, the CDR3 reads TGTGCCATCAGCGAATCGGGACAGCTCTACGAGCAGTACTTC.

The table lists this clone with a count of one. The V and J genes are TRBV28 and TRBJ2-7; 9 nucleotides align to TRBD1. The CDR3 loop spans 18 amino acids. V was clipped by 3 bases and J by 4 bases; unmatched bases: 16. Germline CDR1 MDHEN, CDR2 SYDVKM. Here the CDR3 DNA reads TGTGCCAGCAGTTTCACTTACGAATCTGAGACAGGGGGATACGAGCAGTACTTC. This codes for CASSFTYESETGGYEQYF.

V and J are TRBV11-2 and TRBJ1-4, with a possible D match to TRBD1 (5 bases). The CDR3 consists of 15 residues. The germline V and J ends were trimmed by 8 bases and 6 bases, with 19 bases remaining between them. Germline CDR1 is SGHAT and CDR2 is FQNNGV. CDR3 bases: TGTGCCAGCGGCCCCTGGAGGGGCGACCATGAAAAACTGTTTTTT. It specifies CASGPWRGDHEKLFF.

The rearrangement uses TRBV15 and TRBJ1-2, with TRBD1 matching over 8 bases. CDR1 is LNHNV and CDR2 is YYDKDF in the germline V gene (reference sequence). V lost 5 bases and J lost 8; bases outside the gene matches: 10. This CDR3 region has 14 residues. The CDR3 region has the DNA TGTGCCACCAGCGGAATCCAGGGGGCGAAAGGCTACACCTTC. Protein sequence: CATSGIQGAKGYTF. The full variable domain, its missing parts supplied by reference TRBV15 and TRBJ1-2, is DAMVIQNPRYQVTQFGKPVTLSCSQTLNHNVMYWYQQKSSQAPKLLFHYYDKDFNNEADTPDNFQSRRPNTSFCFLDIRSPGLGDTAMYLCATSGIQGAKGYTFGSGTRLTVV.

The V gene is TRBV27, the J gene TRBJ2-1, with D possibly matching TRBD2 (5 bases). Germline CDR1 MNHEY, CDR2 SMNVEV (reference sequence). With 5 bases removed from V and 7 bases from J, the gap between germline ends came to 21 bases. The CDR3 is 16 residues long. The CDR3 nucleotides are TGTGCCAGCAGTCAGCCATCCGGGCTCCGGAGGAATGAGCAGTTCTTC. It translates to CASSQPSGLRRNEQFF.

J is TRBJ2-3 and V is TRBV19; maybe TRBD2 (5 bases). Trimming removed 3 bases at V and 0 bases at J, with 10 bases between. There are 15 residues in the CDR3. CDR1 and CDR2 from the germline V gene are LNHDA and SQIVND (reference sequence). This CDR3 is CASSMDSSSTDTQYF. The CDR3 DNA follows: TGTGCCAGTAGTATGGACTCATCTAGCACAGATACGCAGTATTTT.

In this sample, this clone turned up once. This chain uses TRBV13 with TRBJ2-1; D perhaps matches TRBD1 (6 bases). Germline lookup yields CDR1 PRHDT and CDR2 FYEKMQ (reference sequence). The CDR3 is made up of 15 amino acids. V shed 0 bases and J shed 2 bases, with 8 bases lying between them. The CDR3 is CASSLGGAAYNEQFF. CDR3 nucleotide sequence: TGTGCCAGCAGCTTAGGGGGGGCCGCCTACAATGAGCAGTTCTTC.

The chain combines TRBV2 with TRBJ1-5, with D uncertain. The CDR3 is 16 residues long. Trimming took 0 bases from V and 5 from J, leaving 14 bases between them. Germline V gene data show CDR1 as SNHLY and CDR2 as FYNNEI. CDR3 nucleotide sequence: TGTGCCAGCAGTGAAGCGCAATCGCCCAGACATCAGCCCCAGCATTTT. It yields the protein CASSEAQSPRHQPQHF. Complete variable domain (other parts from reference TRBV2 and TRBJ1-5): EPEVTQTPSHQVTQMGQEVILRCVPISNHLYFYWYRQILGQKVEFLVSFYNNEISEKSEIFDDQFSVERPDGSNFTLKIRSTKLEDSAMYFCASSEAQSPRHQPQHFGDGTRLSIL.

The chain joins TRBV28 to TRBJ2-4, with D tentatively TRBD2 (6 bases). The germline V gene encodes CDR1 MDHEN and CDR2 SYDVKM. The ends were cut back, 5 bases at V and 0 bases at J, with 14 bases in the middle. The CDR3 is made up of 16 amino acids. CDR3 sequence: CASSPRGGVAKNIQYF. CDR3 coding DNA: TGTGCCAGCAGTCCCCGAGGAGGGGTAGCCAAAAACATTCAGTACTTC.

This chain links TRBV9 with TRBJ2-2, with D unclear. Per germline, CDR1 SGDLS and CDR2 YYNGEE. The V end was cut by 0 bases, the J end by 10 bases, with 10 bases between. The CDR3 has 13 residues. The CDR3 nucleotides are TGTGCCAGCAGCGTAGCGCATAGTAAGGAGCTGTTTTTT. Translation: CASSVAHSKELFF.

V gene TRBV30 combines with J gene TRBJ2-7, with D perhaps matching TRBD2 (5 bases). Per the germline V gene, CDR1 is GTSNPN and CDR2 is SVGIG (reference sequence). Trimming shortened V by 1 base and J by 7 bases, and 20 bases separated the two germline ends. The CDR3 spans 15 residues. This CDR3 is CAWSDFRENYVEQYF. CDR3 in DNA: TGTGCCTGGAGTGATTTCCGGGAAAACTACGTAGAGCAGTACTTC.

The chain couples TRBV28 to TRBJ1-2; D unclear. The length of the CDR3 is 11 residues. Trimming removed 3 bases at V and 8 bases at J, with 7 bases between. Germline lookup yields CDR1 MDHEN and CDR2 SYDVKM. Here the CDR3 DNA reads TGTGCCAGCAGTTTCCAGGAGGGCTACACCTTC. This translates into CASSFQEGYTF.

The genes are TRBV6-1 and TRBJ2-7; D not certain. With 4 bases removed from V and 4 bases from J, the gap between germline ends came to 11 bases. Germline-derived CDR1 and CDR2 are MNHNS and SASEGT. The CDR3 extends over 13 amino acids. Here the CDR3 DNA reads TGTGCCAGCAGTGTCTTCGACACTTACGAGCAGTACTTC. Translated, it gives CASSVFDTYEQYF.

The V and J genes are TRBV29-1 and TRBJ2-6; D not resolved. Germline-derived CDR1 and CDR2 are SQVTM and ANQGSEA. The V end lost 2 bases, the J end lost 2 bases, and 4 bases lay between the germline ends. The CDR3 has 13 amino acids. Here the CDR3 reads CSVESPGANVLTF. The CDR3 coding sequence is TGCAGCGTTGAAAGCCCTGGGGCCAACGTCCTGACTTTC.

V and J are TRBV2 and TRBJ1-5; perhaps TRBD1 as D (5 bases). The germline V gene has CDR1 SNHLY and CDR2 FYNNEI. This CDR3 is 14 amino acids long. The ends were cut back, 8 bases at V and 1 base at J, with 12 bases in the middle. DNA of the CDR3: TGTGCCAGCCAACGGGGCGTGAGCAATCAGCCCCAGCATTTT. This codes for CASQRGVSNQPQHF.

The V and J genes are TRBV4-3 and TRBJ2-3; 10 bases map to TRBD1. The junction had 7 bases not matched to a gene; V was cut back by 4 bases and J by 3 bases. Per germline, CDR1 LGHNA and CDR2 YSLEER. The CDR3 loop spans 16 amino acids. This CDR3 reads CASSPDRDRGTDTQYF. CDR3 nucleotide sequence: TGCGCCAGCAGCCCCGACCGGGACAGGGGTACAGATACGCAGTATTTT.

This chain uses TRBV9 with TRBJ2-4; 10 nucleotides line up with TRBD1. Germline V gene data show CDR1 as SGDLS and CDR2 as YYNGEE. This CDR3 comprises 19 residues. Trimming cost V 4 bases and J 0 bases; bases outside gene matches: 13. The CDR3 region is CASSIPGTGEVRAKNIQYF. The CDR3 coding sequence is TGTGCCAGCAGCATTCCCGGGACAGGGGAAGTGCGAGCCAAAAACATTCAGTACTTC.

This clone has only a few counts. The rearrangement uses TRBV29-1 and TRBJ1-1; 8 bases match TRBD1. This CDR3 has 13 amino acids. From germline, CDR1 is SQVTM and CDR2 ANQGSEA. Germline trimming cut 7 bases from V and 4 bases from J; bases unmatched to any gene: 8. The CDR3 region has the DNA TGCAGCGCCCGGACAGGGTTGGGCACTGAAGCTTTCTTT. This sequence encodes CSARTGLGTEAFF. Using reference TRBV29-1 and TRBJ1-1 for the parts outside the CDR3, the full variable domain is SAVISQKPSRDICQRGTSLTIQCQVDSQVTMMFWYRQQPGQSLTLIATANQGSEATYESGFVIDKFPISRPNLTFSTLTVSNMSPEDSSIYLCSARTGLGTEAFFGQGTRLTVV.